This T cell receptor (beta chain) originates from a study of memory CD4+ T cells and cytomegalovirus serostatus. Background on the study: Of the healthy Belgian adults, several were CMV seropositive and about 24 seronegative. Findings and limits, study-wide: 67 of 164 known CMV-associated TCRbeta sequences appeared in CD4+ memory.

Single viable CD3+CD4+CD8-CD45RO+ cells were sorted as the memory CD4+ T cells. The V gene end was trimmed by 0 bases and the J gene end by 0 bases; junction bases not matched to a gene: 6. Germline CDR1 is LGHNA and CDR2 is YSLEER. CDR3 length equals 17 residues. A word on this clone: Its antigen is not identified.

Libraries were prepared by immunoSEQ multiplex PCR; TCRdb keeps only in-frame clonotypes and omits some of them. The profile shows tens of thousands of clones, roughly three quarters of them singletons. This TCR derives from an adult in good health and CMV-seronegative. The sequenced sample consisted of memory CD4+ T cells from blood. The rearrangement uses TRBV4-3 and TRBJ2-3, with TRBD2 matching over 7 bases. The CDR3: CASSQDPLAASTDTQYF. CDR3 nucleotide sequence: TGCGCCAGCAGCCAAGATCCCCTAGCGGCTAGCACAGATACGCAGTATTTT.